Each of the 4 T cell receptor beta chains below was sequenced from the same sample in a study of T-cell reconstitution after alpha-beta-depleted transplantation in children. The TCRbeta library was prepared with unique molecular identifiers. TCRdb processed the PCR reads anew with MiXCR; each CDR3 protein has one entry. This table has about 980,000 distinct CDR3 sequences, around 30% appearing once. The sample was PBMCs, mostly from graft donor cells, taken 360 days after TCRalphabeta/CD19-depleted stem cell transplant. These receptors were taken from a boy in the first two years of life who had a stem cell transplant for SCID, so the T cells may come from the graft donor.

This clonotype has a handful of counts. CDR3 region: CASNPLAGATRGTDTQYF. For the CDR3, the DNA is TGTGCCAGCAACCCACTAGCTGGGGCCACTAGAGGCACAGATACGCAGTATTTT. This chain connects TRBV5-5 to TRBJ2-3; TRBD2 might be the D (6 bases). The CDR3 consists of 18 residues. Germline values: CDR1 SGHKS, CDR2 YYEKEE (reference sequence). Trimming pared 6 bases from V and 1 base from J, leaving 24 bases between. Full variable domain (missing parts from reference TRBV5-5 and TRBJ2-3): DAGVTQSPTHLIKTRGQQVTLRCSPISGHKSVSWYQQVLGQGPQFIFQYYEKEERGRGNFPDRFSARQFPNYSSELNVNALLLGDSALYLCASNPLAGATRGTDTQYFGPGTRLTVL.

This clonotype turned up a few times. The chain has TRBV3-1 and TRBJ1-1; D not resolved. The CDR3 loop spans 14 amino acids. Between the trimmed V and J ends, which lost 0 bases and 5 bases, there was a span of 10 bases. Looked up from germline, CDR1 is LGHDT and CDR2 is YNNKEL (reference sequence). The CDR3 loop reads CASSQDLVRTEAFF. CDR3 nucleotide sequence: TGTGCCAGCAGCCAAGATCTAGTAAGAACTGAAGCTTTCTTT. Full variable domain (remainder filled in from reference TRBV3-1 and TRBJ1-1): DTAVSQTPKYLVTQMGNDKSIKCEQNLGHDTMYWYKQDSKKFLKIMFSYNNKELIINETVPNRFSPKSPDKAHLNLHINSLELGDSAVYFCASSQDLVRTEAFFGQGTRLTVV.

The V gene is TRBV7-2, the J gene TRBJ1-1; weak D call: TRBD1 (5 bases). Per germline, CDR1 SGHTA and CDR2 FQGNSA. V was cut by 4 bases and J by 5 bases, with 14 bases left in between. The CDR3 covers 14 residues. CDR3 DNA: TGTGCCAGCAGCTCCTCCAGGGTGCGAACTGAAGCTTTCTTT. Encoded protein: CASSSSRVRTEAFF.

This clonotype has just a few counts. This chain uses TRBV12-3 or TRBV12-4 with TRBJ1-1, with D unclear. CDR3 size: 15 residues. Trimming took 1 base from V and 0 from J, leaving 9 bases between them. In DNA form, the CDR3 reads TGTGCCAGCAGTTTAGAGCGGGGAATGAACACTGAAGCTTTCTTT. It translates to CASSLERGMNTEAFF.